Below are 22 T cell receptor beta chains sequenced from a single sample in a study of beta chain features in type 1 diabetes. These TCRs' antigens remain unknown. Study observations and caveats: All four CD4+ subsets from Type 1 diabetes patients carried moderately but significantly shorter TCRB CDR3s.

Sequenced material consisted of expressed TCRB transcripts (all of the isolated RNA was reverse transcribed). TCRdb keeps only in-frame clones here, not all; method: immunoSEQ multiplex PCR. Of some 660,000 clones detected, more than 13% appear once; the ten largest clones hold 0.03% to 0.04%. The specimen sequenced was naive CD4+ T cells from blood. All receptors derive from a man younger than 35 with type 1 diabetes.

This clone was picked up a small number of times. Distinct nucleotide sequences in the sample also encode this CDR3. The V call is TRBV18, the J call TRBJ1-2; TRBD1 aligns across 8 bases. Germline trimming cut 2 bases from V and 3 bases from J; bases unmatched to any gene: 2. The CDR3 loop spans 14 amino acids. CDR1 and CDR2 from the germline V gene are KGHSH and LQKENI. The chain's CDR3 is CASSPDRGDYGYTF. In DNA, the CDR3 is TGTGCCAGCTCACCAGACAGGGGAGACTATGGCTACACCTTC.

CDR3 DNA sequence: TGTGCCAGCAGCCGACCCGGGCGGACGGGTAATGAGCAGTTCTTC. The encoded protein is CASSRPGRTGNEQFF. The genes are TRBV27 and TRBJ2-1; D call uncertain. The CDR3 length is 15 residues. CDR1 and CDR2 (germline): MNHEY, SMNVEV (reference sequence). V was pared by 6 bases and J by 7 bases, with 19 bases between.

This clone occurred a few times. The chain uses TRBV7-2 and TRBJ2-1; weak D call: TRBD2 (5 bases). CDR3 length equals 15 residues. V was clipped by 7 bases and J by 1 base, with 14 bases between them. Per the germline V gene, CDR1 is SGHTA and CDR2 is FQGNSA. The CDR3 loop is CASKAFEGSYNEQFF. The DNA of the CDR3 is TGTGCCAGCAAGGCGTTCGAGGGATCCTACAATGAGCAGTTCTTC.

This clone has just a few counts. The CDR3 bases are TGTGCCTGGAGTGACTTCCGCTCCTACAATGAGCAGTTCTTC. This gives the protein CAWSDFRSYNEQFF. The chain has TRBV30 and TRBJ2-1, with D hard to call. Germline V lookup: CDR1 GTSNPN, CDR2 SVGIG (reference sequence). This CDR3 contains 14 residues. V dropped 1 base and J dropped 0 bases, with 7 bases sitting between them.

This chain connects TRBV5-1 to TRBJ2-3; the D is unclear. Deletions cut 2 bases from V and 2 bases from J, with 9 bases between. The germline gives CDR1 SGHRS, CDR2 YFSETQ. This CDR3 comprises 14 residues. The CDR3 loop is CASSFGQVTDTQYF. For the CDR3, the DNA is TGCGCCAGCAGCTTCGGGCAGGTCACAGATACGCAGTATTTT. Full variable domain (rest looked up from reference TRBV5-1 and TRBJ2-3): KAGVTQTPRYLIKTRGQQVTLSCSPISGHRSVSWYQQTPGQGLQFLFEYFSETQRNKGNFPGRFSGRQFSNSRSEMNVSTLELGDSALYLCASSFGQVTDTQYFGPGTRLTVL.

CDR3 coding DNA: TGTGCCAGCAGTGGGGGGACAGGTCGGACCGGGGAGCTGTTTTTT. Its translation is CASSGGTGRTGELFF. The V and J genes are TRBV2 and TRBJ2-2; TRBD1 matches 8 bases. Germline CDR1 is SNHLY and CDR2 is FYNNEI. J was trimmed by 5 bases and V by 4 bases; bases with no gene match: 6. The CDR3 extends over 15 amino acids.

V and J are TRBV6-6 and TRBJ2-2; TRBD1 aligns across 8 bases. Germline trimming cut 5 bases from V and 7 bases from J; bases unmatched to any gene: 6. Germline-derived CDR1 and CDR2 are MNHNY and SVGAGI (reference sequence). This CDR3 is built from 14 residues. The CDR3: CASSRTGFVGELFF. For the CDR3, the DNA is TGTGCCAGCAGTCGGACAGGGTTCGTCGGGGAGCTGTTTTTT.

Points on this clone: The same CDR3 is also encoded by other DNA sequences in this sample. The V call is TRBV18, the J call TRBJ1-5; no firm D call. Trimming took off 3 bases at V and 6 bases at J, with 6 bases between the two ends. CDR1 is KGHSH, CDR2 LQKENI, per germline. The CDR3 consists of 12 residues. CDR3 sequence: CASSPTGQPQHF. CDR3 bases: TGTGCCAGCTCACCGACCGGTCAGCCCCAGCATTTT.

This clone was seen more than once but under ten times. The chain carries TRBV13 and TRBJ1-1, with TRBD1 matching 8 bases. From germline, CDR1 is PRHDT and CDR2 FYEKMQ (reference sequence). The trim removed 5 bases at V and 11 bases at J, leaving 7 bases unmatched. CDR3 length: 12 amino acids. For the CDR3, the DNA is TGTGCCAGCAGCACACGGACAGGGATCGCTTTCTTT. Encoded protein: CASSTRTGIAFF.

Here the CDR3 reads CASSYSINGGNIQYF. For the CDR3, the DNA is TGTGCCAGCAGTTACTCGATTAATGGCGGAAACATTCAGTACTTC. The rearrangement links TRBV6-5 to TRBJ2-4; unclear D gene. Trimming pared 0 bases from V and 6 bases from J, leaving 12 bases between. Germline assignment: CDR1 MNHEY and CDR2 SVGAGI. The CDR3 spans 15 residues.

In its sample, this clone was seen a few times. The chain uses TRBV30 and TRBJ1-1, with 8 bases lining up with TRBD1. The CDR3 covers 11 residues. The J segment lost 9 bases and the V segment lost 7 bases, leaving 7 bases of the junction unmatched. The germline V gene encodes CDR1 GTSNPN and CDR2 SVGIG (reference sequence). CDR3 DNA: TGTGCCTTGGCAGGGGGCCAGAAAGCTTTCTTT. As protein: CALAGGQKAFF.

This clone was seen a few times. One junction end does not reproduce the germline sequence, and a read error may be involved. CDR3 nucleotides: TGCACCCCTAGAGTCACACGGACTAAAGAAAAACTGTTTTTT. It is translated as CTPRVTRTKEKLFF. The chain recombines TRBV29-1 with TRBJ1-4; D uncertain. Germline values: CDR1 SQVTM, CDR2 ANQGSEA. This CDR3 has 14 amino acids. The entire variable domain, with the rest obtained from reference TRBV29-1 and TRBJ1-4, is as follows: SAVISQKPSRDICQRGTSLTIQCQVDSQVTMMFWYRQQPGQSLTLIATANQGSEATYESGFVIDKFPISRPNLTFSTLTVSNMSPEDSSIYLCTPRVTRTKEKLFFGSGTQLSVL.

The chain couples TRBV6-1 to TRBJ1-2; TRBD1 might be the D (5 bases). The CDR3 loop spans 14 amino acids. V lost 0 bases to trimming and J lost 4 bases, with 9 bases between them. Per germline, CDR1 MNHNS and CDR2 SASEGT. This chain's CDR3 is CASSEASRVYGYTF. CDR3 nucleotide sequence: TGTGCCAGCAGTGAAGCGAGCAGGGTCTATGGCTACACCTTC.

There are a few counts of this clone. CDR3 region: CAWSRFTRESNEQFF. The CDR3 DNA reads TGTGCCTGGAGTCGTTTTACGAGGGAGAGCAATGAGCAGTTCTTC. The chain employs TRBV30 and TRBJ2-1; the D gene is possibly TRBD2 (5 bases). Trimming pared 2 bases from V and 6 bases from J, leaving 17 bases between. In germline, CDR1 is GTSNPN, CDR2 SVGIG (reference sequence). The CDR3 runs 15 residues.

The chain carries TRBV19 and TRBJ2-1; 8 bases fit TRBD1. J lost 9 bases, V lost 6 bases, and 4 bases had no gene match. Germline CDR1 LNHDA, CDR2 SQIVND (reference sequence). The CDR3 runs 12 residues. CDR3 region: CASRTGGGEQFF. DNA of the CDR3: TGTGCCAGTAGAACAGGGGGTGGTGAGCAGTTCTTC.

The gene calls are TRBV30 and TRBJ1-4; weak D call: TRBD1 (5 bases). There are 15 residues in the CDR3. Germline lookup yields CDR1 GTSNPN and CDR2 SVGIG (reference sequence). V shed 3 bases and J shed 3 bases, with 14 bases lying between them. Here the CDR3 reads CAWRDQGTANEKLFF. The CDR3 bases are TGTGCCTGGAGAGATCAGGGTACAGCTAATGAAAAACTGTTTTTT.

V is TRBV30 and J is TRBJ2-7, with D perhaps TRBD1 (6 bases). The CDR3 consists of 16 residues. Germline V gene lookup returns CDR1 GTSNPN and CDR2 SVGIG (reference sequence). Trimming took 0 bases from V and 0 from J, leaving 15 bases between them. The CDR3 reads CAWSVSWTESSYEQYF. The DNA for the CDR3 is TGTGCCTGGAGTGTTTCTTGGACAGAGAGCTCCTACGAGCAGTACTTC.

This clone was found a few times. The V gene is TRBV18, the J gene TRBJ1-1; 9 bases match TRBD1. The CDR3 has 17 residues. V was clipped by 0 bases and J by 0 bases; unmatched bases: 5. Germline CDR1 KGHSH, CDR2 LQKENI. CDR3 bases: TGTGCCAGCTCACCACCGGGACAGGGAGACATGAACACTGAAGCTTTCTTT. Its protein product is CASSPPGQGDMNTEAFF.

This sequence joins TRBV11-3 and TRBJ2-1, with TRBD2 matching over 7 bases. The CDR3 spans 15 residues. Unmatched junction bases numbered 8, after V lost 1 base and J lost 8 bases. In germline, CDR1 is SGHNT, CDR2 YENEEA. For the CDR3, the DNA is TGTGCCAGCAGCTTAGGGACTAGTTTTTCCGATGAGCAGTTCTTC. It specifies CASSLGTSFSDEQFF.

The chain carries TRBV5-6 and TRBJ2-5, with D perhaps matching TRBD2 (5 bases). Trimming took off 5 bases at V and 7 bases at J, with 9 bases between the two ends. This CDR3 is built from 11 residues. Germline V lookup: CDR1 SGHDT, CDR2 YYEEEE. The CDR3 DNA follows: TGTGCCAGCAGTTACGGGGTGACCCAGTACTTC. Its protein is CASSYGVTQYF.

The chain employs TRBV7-9 and TRBJ2-3; the match to TRBD2 covers 9 bases. This CDR3 is built from 17 residues. The germline CDR1 and CDR2 sequences are SEHNR and FQNEAQ (reference sequence). The junction had 16 bases not matched to a gene; V was cut back by 5 bases and J by 7 bases. CDR3 sequence reads: CASSPTTLAGRSYTQYF. As DNA, the CDR3 is TGTGCCAGCAGCCCCACAACCCTAGCGGGACGGAGCTATACGCAGTATTTT.

This sequence joins TRBV4-3 and TRBJ1-2, with D possibly being TRBD1 (6 bases). The CDR3 has 15 residues. The V and J ends lost 2 bases and 4 bases respectively, with 14 bases between them. CDR1 LGHNA and CDR2 YSLEER come from the germline V gene. The CDR3 DNA sequence: TGCGCCAGCAGCCAACAGACAGGAGCGGTCTATGGCTACACCTTC. Its protein is CASSQQTGAVYGYTF.